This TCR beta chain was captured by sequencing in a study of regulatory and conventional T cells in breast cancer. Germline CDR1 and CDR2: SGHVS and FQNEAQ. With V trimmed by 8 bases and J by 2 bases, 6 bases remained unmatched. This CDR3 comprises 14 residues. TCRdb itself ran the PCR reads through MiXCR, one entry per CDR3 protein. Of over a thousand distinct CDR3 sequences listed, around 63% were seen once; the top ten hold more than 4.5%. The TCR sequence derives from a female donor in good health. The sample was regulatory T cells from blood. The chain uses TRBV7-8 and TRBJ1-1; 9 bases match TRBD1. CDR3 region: CASRSDRGNTEAFF. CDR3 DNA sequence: TGTGCCAGCCGTTCGGACAGGGGCAACACTGAAGCTTTCTTT.